The present entry profiles one T cell receptor (beta chain) with its context. Its antigen is still unknown. Base qualities are not recorded, but no much larger clone differs from it by a single base. Collaborating institutions collected whole blood in K2EDTA tubes following their own protocols. Collaborator samples were shipped for TCRbeta analysis as frozen whole blood, isolated PBMCs, or DNA extracted from either sample type. TCRbeta CDR3 regions were amplified from genomic DNA using the immunoSEQ Assay, a bias-controlled multiplex PCR. As for the original processing: Within the assay, amplification of reference gene primers was used to estimate how many nucleated cells each sample contained. To quantify the absolute abundance of each unique TCRbeta CDR3 rearrangement, sequence reads were collapsed and filtered. For each sample, productive Simpson clonality was calculated as the square root of Simpson's diversity index across productive rearrangements. Drawn from immuneACCESS, this table holds only the in-frame rearrangements with V and J called that TCRdb kept. Clones are partly lost; checked studies trace under half to an unresolved V gene and leave the rest unexplained. The V and J calls and clone size come from that table; D and trimming were worked out from the DNA. This sample is represented by roughly 100,000 clones; 84% of them were singletons. Clones ranked in the top ten supply 11% to 15% of the sample.

The data were obtained in a study of blood T cell repertoires in COVID-19 (dated by TCRdb to about 2020). At the level of the whole study: Collaborator samples came from the United States, Italy and Spain and covered acute and convalescent phases of COVID-19. Where HLA class I and class II types were available, the types were taken from metadata supplied by the sample provider, not from assay-based typing. Subjects who had been exposed to COVID-19, were actively infected with it, or had recovered from it provided the deeply sampled blood TCRbeta repertoires that made up the dataset. The samples were drawn from two sources: the first 160 participants of the ongoing ImmuneRACE study, and over 950 subjects contributed by 6 global collaborators. The material from the prospective study consisted of cDNA or gDNA derived from T cells, B-cell-depleted T cells, or PBMCs. A freely available public database, intended as a resource for researchers studying the immune response to SARS-CoV-2, is where the repertoires were released. Sample metadata almost always included a de-identified subject ID, COVID-19 status, age in years and sex. Study-level results and caveats: The quantity of clinical and demographic metadata differed by source and by participant and was supplied without curation.

Sequences SGHNT (CDR1) and YYREEE (CDR2) are obtained from the germline V gene (reference sequence). The CDR3 covers 15 residues, taking in both the cysteine and the phenylalanine. Left in the record is the CDR3 DNA by itself, 45 bases read in frame from the first base. Germline trimming amounts to 4 bases on V and 3 bases on J, with 9 as the count of junction bases outside the gene matches. The sequence was collected from a woman between 55 and 75 years old with acute or convalescent COVID-19. This sequence uses TRBV5-4 and TRBJ2-5; a stretch of 7 junction bases matches TRBD2. Material: peripheral blood. The encoded CDR3 is CASSRRLGGEETQYF. The nucleotides are TGTGCCAGCAGCCGGCGTCTTGGGGGGGAAGAGACCCAGTACTTC.